Each of the 18 T cell receptor beta chains below was sequenced from the same sample in a study of Graves' ophthalmopathy and Graves' hyperthyroidism. The study amplified TCR beta CDR3 regions using RNA transcripts. First-round RT-PCR employed HTBI primers, with a second-round multiplex PCR after it. TCRdb redid the calling of the multiplex PCR reads with MiXCR, one entry per CDR3 protein. Among more than 300,000 distinct CDR3 sequences, roughly 15% were seen once, and the ten largest hold roughly 2.6%. Material for sequencing was peripheral blood. The receptor set was obtained from an adult woman with stable Graves' hyperthyroidism.

The V and J genes are TRBV3-1 and TRBJ2-2; 9 nucleotides agree with TRBD2. Trimming at V came to 4 bases and at J to 4 bases, leaving 7 bases not matched to a gene. CDR3 size: 16 residues. Germline CDR1 is LGHDT and CDR2 is YNNKEL (reference sequence). The CDR3 is CASSPGLAGATGELFF. DNA for the CDR3: TGTGCCAGCAGCCCAGGCTTAGCGGGAGCCACCGGGGAGCTGTTTTTT.

This clonotype was seen a few times. The chain has TRBV30 and TRBJ2-7; 7 positions match TRBD1. Trimming at V came to 0 bases and at J to 1 base, leaving 15 bases not matched to a gene. The length of the CDR3 is 18 residues. Per germline, CDR1 GTSNPN and CDR2 SVGIG (reference sequence). The CDR3 protein is CAWSVPQWGTAGSYEQYF. Here the CDR3 DNA reads TGTGCCTGGAGTGTACCACAGTGGGGGACAGCAGGATCCTACGAGCAGTACTTC.

The chain carries TRBV29-1 and TRBJ1-2; D unclear. CDR1 and CDR2 (germline): SQVTM, ANQGSEA. The CDR3 has 15 amino acids. Trimming took 0 bases from V and 3 from J, leaving 14 bases between them. CDR3 amino acids: CSVEDRGIGYYGYTF. DNA of the CDR3: TGCAGCGTTGAAGATAGAGGGATTGGGTACTATGGCTACACCTTC.

This clonotype was detected ten times or more. The chain employs TRBV28 and TRBJ2-7; D call uncertain. V gave up 5 bases and J gave up 1 base, with 15 bases separating them. Per the germline V gene, CDR1 is MDHEN and CDR2 is SYDVKM. The CDR3 length is 15 residues. CDR3 sequence: CASSEFGSPSYEQYF. CDR3 DNA: TGTGCCAGCAGTGAGTTTGGGTCACCATCCTACGAGCAGTACTTC.

The sample holds many counts of this clonotype. The chain carries TRBV9 and TRBJ2-2, with 7 positions matching TRBD1. CDR1 and CDR2 (germline): SGDLS, YYNGEE. The CDR3 consists of 15 residues. Trimming at V came to 3 bases and at J to 4 bases, leaving 6 bases not matched to a gene. CDR3 sequence (DNA): TGTGCCAGCAGCGGACAGGGTTTGACCACCGGGGAGCTGTTTTTT. Protein: CASSGQGLTTGELFF.

In this sample, this clonotype turned up many times. This sequence joins TRBV5-1 and TRBJ1-2; D call uncertain. The germline V and J ends were trimmed by 1 base and 5 bases, with 15 bases remaining between them. The CDR3 runs to 15 residues. Germline-derived CDR1 and CDR2 are SGHRS and YFSETQ. CDR3 DNA sequence: TGCGCCAGCAGCTTGAAGAACACGGAGACTTATGGCTACACCTTC. Its protein product is CASSLKNTETYGYTF. Complete variable domain (other parts from reference TRBV5-1 and TRBJ1-2): KAGVTQTPRYLIKTRGQQVTLSCSPISGHRSVSWYQQTPGQGLQFLFEYFSETQRNKGNFPGRFSGRQFSNSRSEMNVSTLELGDSALYLCASSLKNTETYGYTFGSGTRLTVV.

There are many counts of this clonotype. The chain recombines TRBV15 with TRBJ1-1; D gene ambiguous. The V gene lost 0 bases and the J gene lost 7 bases, with 12 bases spanning the gap. This CDR3 is built from 14 residues. Germline V lookup: CDR1 LNHNV, CDR2 YYDKDF (reference sequence). The CDR3 sequence: CATSRDSESSEAFF. CDR3 coding DNA: TGTGCCACCAGCAGAGATTCCGAATCCAGTGAAGCTTTCTTT.

This clonotype has just a few counts. This chain connects TRBV18 to TRBJ1-2; weak D call: TRBD1 (6 bases). The germline gives CDR1 KGHSH, CDR2 LQKENI. The V end was cut by 8 bases, the J end by 7 bases, with 17 bases between. This CDR3 spans 13 amino acids. CDR3 nucleotide sequence: TGTGCCAGCCACGTCGAGAGGGGGAGTGGCTACACCTTC. Protein product: CASHVERGSGYTF.

This clonotype was recorded many times. V and J are TRBV29-1 and TRBJ1-3; D is perhaps TRBD1 (6 bases). The CDR3 sequence is 12 residues long. V was shortened by 3 bases and J by 3 bases, with 6 bases between the two germline ends. From germline, CDR1 is SQVTM and CDR2 ANQGSEA. The CDR3 bases are TGCAGCGTTGACAGGGGTGGAAACACCATATATTTT. The encoded protein is CSVDRGGNTIYF. The whole variable domain, filled in from reference TRBV29-1 and TRBJ1-3, reads SAVISQKPSRDICQRGTSLTIQCQVDSQVTMMFWYRQQPGQSLTLIATANQGSEATYESGFVIDKFPISRPNLTFSTLTVSNMSPEDSSIYLCSVDRGGNTIYFGEGSWLTVV.

This clonotype was recorded many times. V gene TRBV15 combines with J gene TRBJ2-5; possibly TRBD2 for D (6 bases). Looked up from germline, CDR1 is LNHNV and CDR2 is YYDKDF (reference sequence). This CDR3 is built from 15 residues. V was shortened by 0 bases and J by 2 bases, with 10 bases between the two germline ends. This chain's CDR3 is CATSRDGGLQETQYF. The CDR3 nucleotides read TGTGCCACCAGCAGAGATGGGGGACTTCAAGAGACCCAGTACTTC.

The sample holds a few counts of this clonotype. A clone one base away is much larger, so this may be a read error. The rearrangement joins TRBV12-3 or TRBV12-4 to TRBJ2-1; possibly TRBD2 for D (5 bases). V lost 4 bases and J lost 5, with 21 bases in between. This CDR3 comprises 17 residues. The CDR3 DNA is TGTGCCAGCAGTTCCGGCGGTGTGGGAGTATTAAACAATGAGCAGTTCTTC. Its translation: CASSSGGVGVLNNEQFF.

This clonotype was seen ten or more times. The chain uses TRBV6-1 and TRBJ2-5; TRBD2 matches at 7 bases. Germline V CDR1 and CDR2: MNHNS, SASEGT. The V gene end was trimmed by 6 bases and the J gene end by 5 bases; junction bases not matched to a gene: 0. The CDR3 extends over 11 amino acids. The CDR3: CASRRGETQYF. CDR3 coding DNA: TGTGCCAGCAGGCGGGGGGAGACCCAGTACTTC.

The table lists this clonotype with many counts. The J gene is TRBJ1-2, the V gene TRBV2; TRBD1 matches at 7 bases. Germline V gene sequence: CDR1 SNHLY, CDR2 FYNNEI. The length of the CDR3 is 12 residues. V was clipped by 11 bases and J by 2 bases; unmatched bases: 5. CDR3 protein: CAGRRGNYGYTF. CDR3 DNA: TGTGCCGGGCGCAGGGGGAACTATGGCTACACCTTC. The whole variable domain, filled in from reference TRBV2 and TRBJ1-2, reads EPEVTQTPSHQVTQMGQEVILRCVPISNHLYFYWYRQILGQKVEFLVSFYNNEISEKSEIFDDQFSVERPDGSNFTLKIRSTKLEDSAMYFCAGRRGNYGYTFGSGTRLTVV.

This clonotype was found many times. The genes are TRBV27 and TRBJ1-1; D might be TRBD1 (6 bases). Per the germline V gene, CDR1 is MNHEY and CDR2 is SMNVEV (reference sequence). The ends were cut back, 2 bases at V and 7 bases at J, with 14 bases in the middle. The CDR3 is made up of 14 amino acids. The CDR3: CASSLGKDSVEAFF. DNA for the CDR3: TGTGCCAGCAGTTTAGGCAAGGACAGTGTTGAAGCTTTCTTT.

Many counts were recorded for this clonotype. The gene calls are TRBV29-1 and TRBJ2-7; 7 bases align to TRBD1. Per germline, CDR1 SQVTM and CDR2 ANQGSEA. This CDR3 is 12 amino acids long. With 4 bases clipped from V and 2 bases from J, the junction kept 2 bases outside the gene matches. The CDR3 DNA reads TGCAGCGTTGTGAGGGGGCCCTACGAGCAGTACTTC. Translation: CSVVRGPYEQYF.

This clonotype was seen repeatedly, ten times or more. V gene TRBV20-1 combines with J gene TRBJ2-7; no definite D call. The V gene's germline CDR1 is DFQATT and CDR2 SNEGSKA (reference sequence). This CDR3 has 14 residues. Deletions cut 6 bases from V and 3 bases from J, with 18 bases between. The CDR3 loop reads CSAKGSSTRYEQYF. The CDR3 DNA reads TGCAGTGCCAAAGGTTCCTCCACCCGCTACGAGCAGTACTTC.

This clonotype was seen repeatedly, ten times or more. J is TRBJ1-1 and V is TRBV11-2; D may be TRBD1 (5 bases). Trimming removed 3 bases from V and 0 bases from J, with 11 bases in between. Germline loops: CDR1 SGHAT, CDR2 FQNNGV. CDR3 length: 15 amino acids. CDR3 sequence: CASSFQGLMNTEAFF. For the CDR3, the DNA is TGTGCCAGCAGCTTCCAGGGACTCATGAACACTGAAGCTTTCTTT. Filled out from reference TRBV11-2 and TRBJ1-1, the complete variable domain reads EAGVAQSPRYKIIEKRQSVAFWCNPISGHATLYWYQQILGQGPKLLIQFQNNGVVDDSQLPKDRFSAERLKGVDSTLKIQPAKLEDSAVYLCASSFQGLMNTEAFFGQGTRLTVV.

This clonotype occurred many times. The rearrangement links TRBV10-3 to TRBJ2-7; D is ambiguous. The length of the CDR3 is 11 residues. V was shortened by 5 bases and J by 4 bases, with 6 bases between the two germline ends. Germline-derived CDR1 and CDR2 are ENHRY and SYGVKD. The CDR3 spells CAISYGYEQYF. CDR3 DNA sequence: TGTGCCATCAGTTACGGTTACGAGCAGTACTTC.